This record concerns one T cell receptor beta chain sequence. CDR1 is MNHEY and CDR2 is SVGAGI in the germline V gene. This CDR3 region has 16 residues. Trimming took off 0 bases at V and 1 base at J, with 10 bases between the two ends. TRAV and TRBV primers primed cDNA for both TCRalpha and TCRbeta. The PCR that amplified TCRs ran for about 20 cycles, relying on a constant-region primer and a V-primer adapter. Isolated mRNA underwent amplification via in vitro transcription. TCRdb analysed the reads with MiXCR anew, one entry per CDR3 protein. The repertoire holds approximately 89,000 distinct CDR3 sequences, over 15% seen once, with 5% to 7% in the top ten. The sample belongs to a study of low-dose radiotherapy and immunotherapy resistance in tumors. Study overall: The schedule for Cohort 2 used 1 Gy per fraction every two weeks, which added up to 13 Gy over 26 weeks. Aspirin was administered orally at 300 mg daily for four cycles, commencing on cycle 1 day 1.

Regarding time point: before trial treatment. The treatment that donors received included nivolumab, ipilimumab, aspirin, low-dose cyclophosphamide and low-dose radiotherapy. The clonotype originates from a male donor with prostate cancer. V and J are TRBV6-5 and TRBJ1-3; D gene uncertain. Sequenced material: PBMCs, taken before treatment. The CDR3 region has the DNA TGTGCCAGCAGTTACTCCGAGGTCTTTTCTGGAAACACCATATATTTT. It is translated as CASSYSEVFSGNTIYF.